The clone carrying this T cell receptor beta chain was recorded a few times. In TCRdb, the 5' RACE reads were re-called with MiXCR into one record per CDR3 protein. The sample records 40,000 to 45,000 distinct CDR3 sequences, approximately 13% being singletons. This entry comes from a study of spatial heterogeneity in lung cancer. Time point here: sample taken at primary tumor resection. In each case, whole RNA from tumor, nontumor lung or frozen PBMC was sequenced unsorted. The CDR3 totals 11 residues. Per the germline V gene, CDR1 is DFQATT and CDR2 is SNEGSKA (reference sequence). V shed 6 bases and J shed 9 bases, with 14 bases lying between them.

The receptor was isolated from a male donor with early-stage non-small cell lung cancer. J is TRBJ1-2 and V is TRBV20-1; D may be TRBD1 (5 bases). Sample: PBMCs, taken at surgery. The CDR3 sequence: CSAPGALSYTF. CDR3 DNA: TGCAGTGCCCCCGGGGCCCTGAGCTACACCTTC.